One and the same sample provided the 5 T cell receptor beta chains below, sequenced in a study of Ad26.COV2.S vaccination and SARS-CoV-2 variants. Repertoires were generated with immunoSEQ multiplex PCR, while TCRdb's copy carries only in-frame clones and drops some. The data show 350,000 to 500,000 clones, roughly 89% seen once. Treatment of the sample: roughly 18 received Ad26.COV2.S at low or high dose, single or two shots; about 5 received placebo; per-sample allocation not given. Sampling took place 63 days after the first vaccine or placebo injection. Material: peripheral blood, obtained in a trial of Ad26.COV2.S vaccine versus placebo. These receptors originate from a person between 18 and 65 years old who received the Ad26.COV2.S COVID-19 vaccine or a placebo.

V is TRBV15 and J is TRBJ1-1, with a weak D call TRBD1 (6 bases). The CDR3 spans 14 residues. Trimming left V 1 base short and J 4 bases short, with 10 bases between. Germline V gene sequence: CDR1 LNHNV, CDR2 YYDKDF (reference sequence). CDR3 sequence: CATSRGGASTEAFF. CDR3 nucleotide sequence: TGTGCCACCAGCAGAGGGGGGGCCAGCACTGAAGCTTTCTTT.

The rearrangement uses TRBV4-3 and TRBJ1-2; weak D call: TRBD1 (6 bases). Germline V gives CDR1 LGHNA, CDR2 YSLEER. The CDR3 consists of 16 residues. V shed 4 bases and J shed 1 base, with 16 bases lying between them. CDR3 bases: TGCGCCAGCAGCCTGGATAGGGGGGCGCTTAACTATGGCTACACCTTC. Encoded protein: CASSLDRGALNYGYTF.

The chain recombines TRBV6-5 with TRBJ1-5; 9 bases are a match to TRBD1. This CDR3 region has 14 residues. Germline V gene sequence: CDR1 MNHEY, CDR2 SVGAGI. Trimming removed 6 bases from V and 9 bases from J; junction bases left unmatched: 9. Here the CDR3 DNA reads TGTGCCAGCAGACGGACAGGGGCAATTTCGCCCCAGCATTTT. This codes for CASRRTGAISPQHF.

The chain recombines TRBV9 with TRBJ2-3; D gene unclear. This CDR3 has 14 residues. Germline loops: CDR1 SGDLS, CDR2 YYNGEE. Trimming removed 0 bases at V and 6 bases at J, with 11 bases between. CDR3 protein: CASSVAPWVDTQYF. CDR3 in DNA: TGTGCCAGCAGCGTAGCCCCCTGGGTCGATACGCAGTATTTT.

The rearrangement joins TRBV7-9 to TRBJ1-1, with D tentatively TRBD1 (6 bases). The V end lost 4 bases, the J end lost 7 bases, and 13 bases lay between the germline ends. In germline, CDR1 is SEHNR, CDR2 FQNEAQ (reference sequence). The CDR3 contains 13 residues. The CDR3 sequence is CASSSPNRVEAFF. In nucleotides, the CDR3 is TGTGCCAGCAGCTCGCCTAACAGGGTTGAAGCTTTCTTT.